This T cell receptor beta chain was sequenced during a study of immune cell composition in non-small cell lung cancer. This table comes from immunoSEQ multiplex PCR, and its TCRdb copy is limited to in-frame clones, with some not included. The sample includes some 15,000 clones, 81% seen only once; the top ten take approximately 12%. The clonotype comes from a human donor with non-small cell lung cancer. Specimen: lung tumor tissue.

CDR3 loop: CASSPAGGTQYF. The CDR3 DNA follows: TGTGCCAGCAGCCCAGCCGGAGGGACCCAGTACTTC. The chain recombines TRBV7-9 with TRBJ2-5, with D possibly TRBD2 on 5 matching bases. Per the germline V gene, CDR1 is SEHNR and CDR2 is FQNEAQ (reference sequence). This CDR3 is 12 amino acids long. The ends were cut back, 5 bases at V and 7 bases at J, with 11 bases in the middle. Supplemented by reference TRBV7-9 and TRBJ2-5, the full variable domain reads DTGVSQNPRHKITKRGQNVTFRCDPISEHNRLYWYRQTLGQGPEFLTYFQNEAQLEKSRLLSDRFSAERPKGSFSTLEIQRTEQGDSAMYLCASSPAGGTQYFGPGTRLLVL.